Each of the 30 T cell receptor beta chains below was sequenced from the same sample in a study of CD8 T cells in Susac syndrome. Reverse transcription of roughly 0.5 to 1 ug RNA used random hexamers. TCRdb re-analysed the immunoSEQ multiplex PCR reads in MiXCR, keeping a single row per CDR3 protein. The repertoire has 330,000 or so distinct CDR3 sequences, approximately 90% of them found once; the top ten carry under 0.2%. The sequenced sample consisted of CD8+ T cells from PBMCs. These receptors all stem from a human donor with multiple sclerosis.

The chain is built from TRBV6-2 or TRBV6-3 and TRBJ2-7, with TRBD2 matching 7 bases. CDR1 MNHEY and CDR2 SVGEGT come from the germline V gene. The V and J ends lost 0 bases and 3 bases, in that order; junction bases with no gene match: 5. This CDR3 region has 15 residues. The CDR3 DNA reads as TGTGCCAGCAGTTACTCATGGCTAGCGGTCTACGAGCAGTACTTC. Translated: CASSYSWLAVYEQYF.

The chain carries TRBV7-9 and TRBJ1-1; no clear D gene. CDR3 size: 15 residues. Trimming took 4 bases from V and 1 from J, leaving 13 bases between them. Per germline, CDR1 SEHNR and CDR2 FQNEAQ (reference sequence). The CDR3 coding sequence is TGTGCCAGCAGCTGGGGAGTAAGAGCGAACACTGAAGCTTTCTTT. Its protein product is CASSWGVRANTEAFF.

The chain recombines TRBV2 with TRBJ2-2; D is unresolved. In germline, CDR1 is SNHLY, CDR2 FYNNEI. The V end was cut by 0 bases, the J end by 4 bases, with 9 bases between. The CDR3 extends over 15 amino acids. This CDR3 is CASSEAPRATGELFF. CDR3 bases: TGTGCCAGCAGTGAAGCGCCTCGGGCCACCGGGGAGCTGTTTTTT. Full variable domain (outside the CDR3, taken from reference TRBV2 and TRBJ2-2): EPEVTQTPSHQVTQMGQEVILRCVPISNHLYFYWYRQILGQKVEFLVSFYNNEISEKSEIFDDQFSVERPDGSNFTLKIRSTKLEDSAMYFCASSEAPRATGELFFGEGSRLTVL.

The genes are TRBV24-1 and TRBJ1-1, with a tentative D call TRBD1 (5 bases). The CDR3 is 15 residues long. The V and J ends lost 9 bases and 6 bases respectively, with 22 bases between them. Germline assignment: CDR1 KGHDR and CDR2 SFDVKD. CDR3 coding DNA: TGTGCCACCGTGACTGCGGGCAGGACACGGCCTGAAGCTTTCTTT. Amino acid sequence: CATVTAGRTRPEAFF.

This sequence joins TRBV29-1 and TRBJ2-7, with TRBD2 matching over 8 bases. Per germline, CDR1 SQVTM and CDR2 ANQGSEA. V dropped 2 bases and J dropped 4; count of bases not matched to a gene: 13. This CDR3 spans 16 amino acids. For the CDR3, the DNA is TGCAGCGTTGAACCTCTCGGGGGGGGCCTCCCTTACGAGCAGTACTTC. Protein: CSVEPLGGGLPYEQYF.

The J gene is TRBJ2-7, the V gene TRBV5-4, with 9 bases identical to TRBD1. Germline lookup yields CDR1 SGHNT and CDR2 YYREEE (reference sequence). V gave up 0 bases and J gave up 3 bases; unmatched junction bases: 4. The CDR3 loop spans 15 amino acids. In DNA form, the CDR3 reads TGTGCCAGCAGCTTGGGGACAGGGGTACGCTACGAGCAGTACTTC. Its translation: CASSLGTGVRYEQYF.

The gene calls are TRBV6-5 and TRBJ1-4; D is unclear. The CDR3 loop spans 17 amino acids. Trimming removed 4 bases from V and 3 bases from J, with 18 bases in between. Germline CDR1 MNHEY, CDR2 SVGAGI. The CDR3 nucleotides read TGTGCCAGCAGTTCCGCCGCCCGACAAGGGCCTAATGAAAAACTGTTTTTT. Its translation is CASSSAARQGPNEKLFF.

This clonotype has more than one count but fewer than ten. The chain links TRBV25-1 to TRBJ2-2; 7 nucleotides match TRBD1. With 3 bases clipped from V and 5 bases from J, the junction kept 6 bases outside the gene matches. Germline CDR1 MGHDK, CDR2 SYGVNS. The CDR3 consists of 15 residues. DNA for the CDR3: TGTGCCAGCAGTGAGCGACAGGGTGGAACCGGGGAGCTGTTTTTT. Amino acid sequence: CASSERQGGTGELFF.

The chain uses TRBV2 and TRBJ2-1, with 11 bases matching TRBD2. The CDR3 contains 16 residues. V lost 2 bases, J lost 7 bases, and 7 bases stayed unmatched. Germline lookup yields CDR1 SNHLY and CDR2 FYNNEI. The CDR3, as DNA: TGTGCCAGCAGTGAATCACTAGCGGGAGTCTATAATGAGCAGTTCTTC. Protein: CASSESLAGVYNEQFF. The whole variable domain, filled in from reference TRBV2 and TRBJ2-1, reads EPEVTQTPSHQVTQMGQEVILRCVPISNHLYFYWYRQILGQKVEFLVSFYNNEISEKSEIFDDQFSVERPDGSNFTLKIRSTKLEDSAMYFCASSESLAGVYNEQFFGPGTRLTVL.

V gene TRBV3-1 combines with J gene TRBJ2-4; 9 positions agree with TRBD2. V lost 0 bases to trimming and J lost 8 bases; unmatched junction nucleotides: 5. CDR3 size: 15 residues. The V gene's germline CDR1 is LGHDT and CDR2 YNNKEL (reference sequence). CDR3 DNA: TGTGCCAGCAGCCAAGAATCCTTAGCGGGGGACATTCAGTACTTC. The encoded protein is CASSQESLAGDIQYF.

The chain joins TRBV27 to TRBJ2-3, with a tentative D call TRBD1 (5 bases). CDR1 is MNHEY, CDR2 SMNVEV, per germline (reference sequence). The CDR3 sequence is 16 residues long. V lost 5 bases and J lost 5, with 20 bases in between. This CDR3 is CASSPNPGLSGDTQYF. Here the CDR3 DNA reads TGTGCCAGCAGTCCCAATCCAGGGCTGAGTGGAGATACGCAGTATTTT.

The chain is built from TRBV2 and TRBJ2-1; the match to TRBD2 covers 7 bases. Germline V gives CDR1 SNHLY, CDR2 FYNNEI. V shed 6 bases and J 0 bases; nucleotides not matched to a gene: 5. The CDR3 is made up of 15 amino acids. The CDR3 coding sequence is TGTGCCAGCAGGAATGGGGGGGGCTCCTACAATGAGCAGTTCTTC. This gives the protein CASRNGGGSYNEQFF.

The V gene is TRBV19, the J gene TRBJ2-3; TRBD2 is a possible D gene (6 bases). CDR3 size: 15 residues. Germline V gene lookup returns CDR1 LNHDA and CDR2 SQIVND (reference sequence). V lost 2 bases and J lost 3, with 12 bases in between. CDR3 in DNA: TGTGCCAGTAGTATATGGGCGGGAACAACAGATACGCAGTATTTT. Translated: CASSIWAGTTDTQYF.

V gene TRBV4-2 combines with J gene TRBJ2-1, with TRBD1 identical over 8 bases. Germline CDR1 and CDR2: LGHNA and YNFKEQ. V trimming: 1 base; J trimming: 5 bases; junction bases outside the gene matches: 10. CDR3 length: 17 residues. The CDR3 is CASSQAGTGEGNNEQFF. CDR3 nucleotide sequence: TGTGCCAGCAGCCAAGCCGGGACAGGAGAAGGAAACAATGAGCAGTTCTTC.

The chain is built from TRBV12-3 or TRBV12-4 and TRBJ2-3; no reliable D call. The CDR3 runs 12 residues. Trimming took 5 bases from V and 5 from J, leaving 8 bases between them. CDR3 nucleotide sequence: TGTGCCAGCAGTCAAGCAGGAGATACGCAGTATTTT. It translates to CASSQAGDTQYF.

The rearrangement joins TRBV9 to TRBJ1-1; D remains unclear. The CDR3 loop spans 13 amino acids. Germline CDR1 reads SGDLS; CDR2 reads YYNGEE. V was trimmed by 4 bases and J by 6 bases, leaving 13 bases between them. The CDR3 coding sequence is TGTGCCAGCAGCCCCCTTGTTAGCGCTGAAGCTTTCTTT. This translates into CASSPLVSAEAFF.

This clonotype was recorded only once. This sequence joins TRBV29-1 and TRBJ2-1; D call uncertain. Trimming pared 1 base from V and 1 base from J, leaving 8 bases between. This CDR3 contains 14 residues. Germline CDR1 and CDR2: SQVTM and ANQGSEA. The CDR3 nucleotides are TGCAGCGTTGAAGGGGTGGGGTCCTACAATGAGCAGTTCTTC. This translates into CSVEGVGSYNEQFF.

This rearrangement joins TRBV6-5 to TRBJ2-3; perhaps TRBD1 as D (5 bases). Trimming left V 4 bases short and J 6 bases short, with 20 bases between. The germline V gene has CDR1 MNHEY and CDR2 SVGAGI. The length of the CDR3 is 16 residues. The CDR3 reads CASSSDQGLTVDTQYF. Here the CDR3 DNA reads TGTGCCAGCAGTTCAGATCAGGGTCTAACCGTGGATACGCAGTATTTT.

V and J are TRBV2 and TRBJ2-6; D uncertain. Trimming stripped 1 base from V and 2 bases from J, with 9 bases between. The V gene's germline CDR1 is SNHLY and CDR2 FYNNEI. CDR3 size: 16 residues. Here the CDR3 DNA reads TGTGCCAGCAGTGAAGGGGGTTCAACTGGGGCCAACGTCCTGACTTTC. This encodes CASSEGGSTGANVLTF.

The table lists this clonotype with a count of one. The J gene is TRBJ2-7, the V gene TRBV4-3; possibly TRBD1 or TRBD2 for D (5 bases each). CDR1 LGHNA and CDR2 YSLEER come from the germline V gene. V lost 0 bases, J lost 3 bases, and 12 bases lay in between. CDR3 length: 15 residues. CDR3 in DNA: TGCGCCAGCAGCCAAGAAAGTGGGGGTTTCTACGAGCAGTACTTC. It yields the protein CASSQESGGFYEQYF.

V is TRBV6-5 and J is TRBJ2-7, with TRBD1 matching over 7 bases. The CDR3 runs to 14 residues. V dropped 6 bases and J dropped 8; count of bases not matched to a gene: 13. In germline, CDR1 is MNHEY, CDR2 SVGAGI. This CDR3 reads CASSTGTETLQQYF. DNA for the CDR3: TGTGCCAGCAGCACCGGGACAGAGACGCTGCAGCAGTACTTC.

This clonotype was detected only once. The chain uses TRBV28 and TRBJ1-5; D is unresolved. Germline values: CDR1 MDHEN, CDR2 SYDVKM. Deletions cut 5 bases from V and 1 base from J, with 6 bases between. This CDR3 is 13 amino acids long. CDR3 region: CASSVTSNQPQHF. CDR3 DNA: TGTGCCAGCAGTGTAACGAGCAATCAGCCCCAGCATTTT.

The V and J genes are TRBV6-5 and TRBJ1-2; 7 nucleotides align to TRBD1. Germline V gene lookup returns CDR1 MNHEY and CDR2 SVGAGI. Trimming removed 5 bases from V and 3 bases from J; junction bases left unmatched: 12. The CDR3 is 16 amino acids. In DNA, the CDR3 is TGTGCCAGCAGTCACCAAGGACAGGCTGGATACTATGGCTACACCTTC. Translation: CASSHQGQAGYYGYTF.

This clonotype was recorded only once. This chain uses TRBV3-1 with TRBJ2-7, with TRBD1 matching over 8 bases. J gave up 3 bases and V 7 bases, and 8 bases lay outside the gene matches. Germline lookup yields CDR1 LGHDT and CDR2 YNNKEL (reference sequence). The length of the CDR3 is 14 residues. CDR3 nucleotides: TGTGCCAGCACCCCCGGGACAGGCGACTACGAGCAGTACTTC. Protein sequence: CASTPGTGDYEQYF.

V usage is TRBV20-1 and J usage is TRBJ2-1, with D perhaps TRBD2 (6 bases). CDR3 size: 17 residues. Germline CDR1 reads DFQATT; CDR2 reads SNEGSKA (reference sequence). Trimming removed 3 bases from V and 6 bases from J, with 24 bases in between. DNA of the CDR3: TGCAGTGCTAGGACACGACCAGCGGGTAGAAGAAGCAATGAGCAGTTCTTC. This gives the protein CSARTRPAGRRSNEQFF.

V is TRBV2 and J is TRBJ2-2, with a tentative D call TRBD2 (6 bases). Germline assignment: CDR1 SNHLY and CDR2 FYNNEI. V lost 7 bases, J lost 6 bases, and 9 bases lay in between. There are 12 residues in the CDR3. Here the CDR3 DNA reads TGTGCCAGCACAGGAGGGGCCGGGGAGCTGTTTTTT. This translates into CASTGGAGELFF. The entire variable domain, with the rest obtained from reference TRBV2 and TRBJ2-2, is as follows: EPEVTQTPSHQVTQMGQEVILRCVPISNHLYFYWYRQILGQKVEFLVSFYNNEISEKSEIFDDQFSVERPDGSNFTLKIRSTKLEDSAMYFCASTGGAGELFFGEGSRLTVL.

V gene TRBV7-8 combines with J gene TRBJ2-1; 10 bases fit TRBD2. The CDR3 is 17 residues long. V gave up 5 bases and J gave up 4 bases; unmatched junction bases: 11. Germline V gives CDR1 SGHVS, CDR2 FQNEAQ. In DNA, the CDR3 is TGTGCCAGCAGCACCACCCTGAGCGGGAGGGGGTACAATGAGCAGTTCTTC. It encodes CASSTTLSGRGYNEQFF.

This chain uses TRBV4-3 with TRBJ1-2; D unresolved. This CDR3 is 12 amino acids long. The ends were cut back, 0 bases at V and 14 bases at J, with 13 bases in the middle. CDR1 LGHNA and CDR2 YSLEER come from the germline V gene. The CDR3 spells CASSQDKIWRTF. In DNA, the CDR3 is TGCGCCAGCAGCCAAGATAAGATCTGGAGGACCTTC.

This clonotype has just one count. The rearrangement uses TRBV7-9 and TRBJ1-6; weak D call: TRBD1 (6 bases). The CDR3 is made up of 14 amino acids. V lost 5 bases and J 9 bases, leaving 14 bases between the germline ends. The germline CDR1 and CDR2 sequences are SEHNR and FQNEAQ (reference sequence). CDR3 loop: CASSGREGGSPLHF. The CDR3 DNA follows: TGTGCCAGCAGCGGACGGGAGGGGGGTTCACCCCTCCACTTT.

V usage is TRBV29-1 and J usage is TRBJ2-7; D is possibly TRBD1 or TRBD2 (7 bases each). The CDR3 loop spans 13 amino acids. The V end lost 7 bases, the J end lost 3 bases, and 16 bases lay between the germline ends. CDR1 is SQVTM, CDR2 ANQGSEA, per germline. CDR3: CSAAGGGIYEQYF. CDR3 DNA sequence: TGCAGCGCCGCAGGGGGGGGGATCTACGAGCAGTACTTC.